The T cell receptor beta chain under discussion was sequenced for a study of vaccination effects on CD4 cells after COVID-19. About this clone itself: Its cognate antigen is unknown.

Clones were sequenced by immunoSEQ multiplex PCR, and TCRdb holds only the in-frame ones, with some missing. The data hold 30,000 to 35,000 clones, with about 68% observed a single time. This CDR3 spans 15 amino acids. Subsequent to 10 days of culture, CD4+ T cells were isolated. The person was diagnosed with PCR-confirmed SARS-CoV-2 infection between March and December 2020. Either the mRNA-1273 or the BNT162b2 vaccine was given to participants as two doses. This clonotype was sampled from a human donor who had a prior SARS-CoV-2 infection. The rearrangement uses TRBV21-1 and TRBJ2-7; the table names TRBD2, a call not compared with the DNA. TRBV21-1 is annotated as a pseudogene. Sequenced material: CD4+ T cells from PBMCs cultured without peptide, taken after COVID-19 vaccination. This chain's CDR3 is CASSRCLRNPYEQYF. The CDR3 bases are TGTGCCAGCAGCCGTTGCTTGCGAAATCCCTACGAGCAGTACTTC.